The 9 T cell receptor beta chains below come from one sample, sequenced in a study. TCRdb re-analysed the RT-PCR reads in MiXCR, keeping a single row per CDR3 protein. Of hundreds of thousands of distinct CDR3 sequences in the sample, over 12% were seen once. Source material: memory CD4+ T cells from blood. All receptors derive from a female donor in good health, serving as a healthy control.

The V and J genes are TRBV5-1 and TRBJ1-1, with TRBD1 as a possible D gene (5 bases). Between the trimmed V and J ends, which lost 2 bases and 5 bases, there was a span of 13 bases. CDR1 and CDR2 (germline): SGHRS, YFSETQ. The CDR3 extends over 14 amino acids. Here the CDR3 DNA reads TGCGCCAGCAGCTTCCGGGCCGAGGGGACTGAAGCTTTCTTT. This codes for CASSFRAEGTEAFF.

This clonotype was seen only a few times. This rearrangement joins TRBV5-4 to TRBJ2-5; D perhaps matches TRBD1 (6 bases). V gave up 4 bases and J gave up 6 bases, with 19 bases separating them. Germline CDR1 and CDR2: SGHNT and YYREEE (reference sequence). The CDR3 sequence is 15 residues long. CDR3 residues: CASSPAGAQVQTQYF. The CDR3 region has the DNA TGTGCCAGCAGCCCAGCAGGGGCGCAGGTACAGACCCAGTACTTC.

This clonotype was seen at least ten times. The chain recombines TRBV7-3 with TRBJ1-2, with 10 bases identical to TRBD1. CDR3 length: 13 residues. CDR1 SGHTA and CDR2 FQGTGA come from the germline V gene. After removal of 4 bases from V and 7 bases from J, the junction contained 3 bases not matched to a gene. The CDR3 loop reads CASSSGTGVGYTF. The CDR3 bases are TGTGCCAGCAGCTCGGGGACAGGGGTTGGCTACACCTTC.

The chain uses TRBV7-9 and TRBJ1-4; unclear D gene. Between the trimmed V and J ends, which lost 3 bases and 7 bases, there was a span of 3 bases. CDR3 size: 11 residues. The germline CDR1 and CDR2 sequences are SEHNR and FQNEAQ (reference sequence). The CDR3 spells CASSFIEKLFF. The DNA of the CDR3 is TGTGCCAGCAGCTTCATTGAAAAACTGTTTTTT.

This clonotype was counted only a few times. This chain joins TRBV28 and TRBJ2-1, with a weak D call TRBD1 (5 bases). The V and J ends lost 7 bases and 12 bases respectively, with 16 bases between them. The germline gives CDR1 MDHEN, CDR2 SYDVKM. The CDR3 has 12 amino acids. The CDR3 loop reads CASNRAGFRQFF. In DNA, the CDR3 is TGTGCCAGCAACAGAGCAGGGTTTAGGCAGTTCTTC.

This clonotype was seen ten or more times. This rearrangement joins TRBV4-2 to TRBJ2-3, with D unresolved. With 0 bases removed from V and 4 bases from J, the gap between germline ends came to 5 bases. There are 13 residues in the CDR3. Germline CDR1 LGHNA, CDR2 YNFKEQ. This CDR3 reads CASSQDMPDTQYF. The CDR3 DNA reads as TGTGCCAGCAGCCAAGATATGCCAGATACGCAGTATTTT.

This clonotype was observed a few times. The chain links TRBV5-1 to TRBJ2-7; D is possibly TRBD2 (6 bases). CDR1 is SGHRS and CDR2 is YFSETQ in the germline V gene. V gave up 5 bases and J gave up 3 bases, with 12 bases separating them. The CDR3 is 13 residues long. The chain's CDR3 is CASSPGLNYEQYF. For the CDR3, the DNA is TGCGCCAGCAGTCCGGGACTCAACTACGAGCAGTACTTC.

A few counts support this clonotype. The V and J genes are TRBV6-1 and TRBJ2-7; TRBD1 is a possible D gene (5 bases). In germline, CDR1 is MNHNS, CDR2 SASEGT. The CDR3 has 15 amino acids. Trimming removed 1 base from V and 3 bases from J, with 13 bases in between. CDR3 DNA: TGTGCCAGCAGTGAAGTTAAGGGGCGCCGCTACGAGCAGTACTTC. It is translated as CASSEVKGRRYEQYF.

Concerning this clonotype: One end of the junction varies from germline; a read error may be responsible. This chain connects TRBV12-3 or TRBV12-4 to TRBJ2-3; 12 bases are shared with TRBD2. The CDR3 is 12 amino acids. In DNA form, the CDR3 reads TGCTCGACTAGCGGGAGCTCATATACGCAGTATTTT. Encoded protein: CSTSGSSYTQYF.